The present TCR beta chain was sequenced within a study of cytomegalovirus exposure and HLA in healthy donors. Across the whole study: Across 300 to 400 genotyped donors, roughly 80% landed in the Caucasian-associated ancestry cluster.

PCR amplification relied on 60 Vbeta primers (plus 13 Jbeta primers). Data came from immunoSEQ multiplex PCR; TCRdb stores just in-frame clones and leaves some out. The data show about 280,000 clones, roughly 90% seen once. Points on this clone: No antigen is known for it.

Samples came from healthy bone marrow donors. Whole-study results and caveats: Most CMV-associated TCR beta chains appeared HLA-restricted in a later analysis. V- and J-gene trimming in TCR beta was tied to a missense DCLRE1C variant by an analysis performed later.

The CDR3 extends over 20 amino acids. The trim removed 4 bases at V and 1 base at J, leaving 17 bases unmatched. Per the germline V gene, CDR1 is SGHRS and CDR2 is YFSETQ. The TCR was taken from a woman aged 18-29 years in good health and CMV-seronegative. Sequencing input: PBMCs. The chain combines TRBV5-1 with TRBJ2-7; 13 nucleotides align to TRBD2. The CDR3 coding sequence is TGCGCCAGCAGCGAAGCCAGTACGGGGACTAGCGGGGTGAGTTCCTACGAGCAGTACTTC. Translated: CASSEASTGTSGVSSYEQYF.